This is a list of T cell receptor beta chains from one sample in a study of T cell responses to AZD1222 COVID-19 vaccine. Sequencing was performed with immunoSEQ multiplex PCR; in TCRdb, only in-frame clones are kept and a portion is missing. Among more than 70,000 clones listed, around 90% were seen once. Material: peripheral blood, obtained 28 days after the second AZD1222 dose. The receptor source for this set is an adult who received the AZD1222 COVID-19 vaccine. Both conserved end residues are part of each CDR3. D genes are given only for firm matches. Clone sizes are given selectively: once, few, many, or a class where the clone is expanded.

DNA: TGTGCCAGCAGCCTCACCGGGACAGGGATTGGGACCCAGTACTTC
CDR3: CASSLTGTGIGTQYF
J: TRBJ2-5
D: TRBD1
V: TRBV11-2
size: once

DNA: TGTGCCAGCAGCTTACTGGACTTTGGTGGCTACACCTTC
CDR3: CASSLLDFGGYTF
J: TRBJ1-2
D: NA
V: TRBV7-2
size: NA

DNA: TGCGCCAGCAGCCCTCTCGGGAGGGCCTTCACCGGGGAGCTGTTTTTT
CDR3: CASSPLGRAFTGELFF
J: TRBJ2-2
D: TRBD2
V: TRBV5-1
size: NA

DNA: TGTGCCAGTAGTATGAGGAGTAGCGGCCTCACCTACAATGAGCAGTTCTTC
CDR3: CASSMRSSGLTYNEQFF
J: TRBJ2-1
D: NA
V: TRBV19
size: NA

DNA: TGTGCCAGCAGTATAAATCAGCCCCAGCATTTT
CDR3: CASSINQPQHF
J: TRBJ1-5
D: NA
V: TRBV28
size: NA

DNA: TGTGCCAGCAGCCAAGAAGGGAGGAGGGGGAATGAGCAGTTCTTC
CDR3: CASSQEGRRGNEQFF
J: TRBJ2-1
D: NA
V: TRBV3-1/TRBV3-2
size: NA

DNA: TGTGCCAGCAGTATCCGGGCCAGGAATGAGCAGTACTTC
CDR3: CASSIRARNEQYF
J: TRBJ2-7
D: NA
V: TRBV27
size: NA

DNA: TGTGCCAGCAGTGGGACAGTCTACGAGCAGTACTTC
CDR3: CASSGTVYEQYF
J: TRBJ2-7
D: TRBD1
V: TRBV5-8
size: NA

DNA: TGTGCCAGCAGCGCCATAGCGGGAGGGTCGACAGATACGCAGTATTTT
CDR3: CASSAIAGGSTDTQYF
J: TRBJ2-3
D: TRBD2
V: TRBV9
size: NA

DNA: TGTGCCAGCAGTCCCCTCCTGGCCGAGCAGTACTTC
CDR3: CASSPLLAEQYF
J: TRBJ2-7
D: NA
V: TRBV6-5
size: NA

DNA: TGCGCCAGCAGCCAAGAACCTAGCGGGAGTTGGCAGTTCTTC
CDR3: CASSQEPSGSWQFF
J: TRBJ2-1
D: TRBD2
V: TRBV4-1
size: NA

DNA: TGTGCCAGTAGTATAATCGTGGGTTCACCCCTCCACTTT
CDR3: CASSIIVGSPLHF
J: TRBJ1-6
D: NA
V: TRBV19
size: NA

DNA: TGCAGTGCTAGTCGATTTCGACCGGGACTAGCGGGAAGCACAGATACGCAGTATTTT
CDR3: CSASRFRPGLAGSTDTQYF
J: TRBJ2-3
D: TRBD2
V: TRBV20-1
size: NA

DNA: TGTGCCAGCAGCAACTTGTACAGGGGGAACACCGGGGAGCTGTTTTTT
CDR3: CASSNLYRGNTGELFF
J: TRBJ2-2
D: TRBD1
V: TRBV11-3
size: NA

DNA: TGTGCCAGCAACCGGGGACTGAGCTCCTACAATGAGCAGTTCTTC
CDR3: CASNRGLSSYNEQFF
J: TRBJ2-1
D: NA
V: TRBV2
size: NA

DNA: TGTGCCATCAGCCCAGGACAGGAAGAAGAGACCCAGTACTTC
CDR3: CAISPGQEEETQYF
J: TRBJ2-5
D: TRBD1
V: TRBV10-3
size: few

DNA: TGTGCCAGCAGCCAAGGCGACAGGGGGGAGAGGAATGAGCAGTTCTTC
CDR3: CASSQGDRGERNEQFF
J: TRBJ2-1
D: TRBD1
V: TRBV4-2
size: NA

DNA: TGTGCCAGCAGTTCGGGAGACCCCAACCACGGATATTTT
CDR3: CASSSGDPNHGYF
J: TRBJ2-3
D: NA
V: TRBV28
size: NA

DNA: TGTGCCAGCAGCCCAGGCGCAGGGGACACTGAAGCTTTCTTT
CDR3: CASSPGAGDTEAFF
J: TRBJ1-1
D: NA
V: TRBV3-1/TRBV3-2
size: NA

DNA: TGTGCCAGCAGTGATTTGAGGACAGGGACCGTTCGCTACACCTTC
CDR3: CASSDLRTGTVRYTF
J: TRBJ1-2
D: TRBD1
V: TRBV6-1
size: NA

DNA: TGTGCCAGCAGCTCAACCCTAGACAGGGTCTATGGCTACACCTTC
CDR3: CASSSTLDRVYGYTF
J: TRBJ1-2
D: TRBD1
V: TRBV7-9
size: once

DNA: TGTGCCAGCTCACCTACAGGGCCTGGCTACACCTTC
CDR3: CASSPTGPGYTF
J: TRBJ1-2
D: NA
V: TRBV18
size: many

DNA: TGTGCCAGAAGCTATAAAGATACGCAGTATTTT
CDR3: CARSYKDTQYF
J: TRBJ2-3
D: NA
V: TRBV5-3
size: NA

DNA: TGTGCCAGCAGCTTGGGCCCGGGACTAGCGGAGAATGAGCAGTTCTTC
CDR3: CASSLGPGLAENEQFF
J: TRBJ2-1
D: TRBD2
V: TRBV5-8
size: NA

DNA: TGTGCCAGCAGCTCCGGCGGGACTACGCAGGGCTACACCTTC
CDR3: CASSSGGTTQGYTF
J: TRBJ1-2
D: NA
V: TRBV11-3
size: NA

DNA: TGTGCCAGCAGCTTGGGGGACACAGCTAACTATGGCTACACCTTC
CDR3: CASSLGDTANYGYTF
J: TRBJ1-2
D: NA
V: TRBV5-6
size: NA

DNA: TGTGCCAGCAGCTTAGGTGTTAGCGGGCATTCCTACGAGCAGTACTTC
CDR3: CASSLGVSGHSYEQYF
J: TRBJ2-7
D: TRBD2
V: TRBV7-2
size: once

DNA: TGTGCCAGTAGTGGGACAATTACGGAGACCCAGTACTTC
CDR3: CASSGTITETQYF
J: TRBJ2-5
D: NA
V: TRBV19
size: NA

DNA: TGTGCCTGGAGCACCGGGACAGGGGGCTACGAGCAGTACTTC
CDR3: CAWSTGTGGYEQYF
J: TRBJ2-7
D: TRBD1
V: TRBV30
size: NA

DNA: TGCGCCAGCAGCTTGGGCGGGAGCAGCTATGAGCAGTTCTTC
CDR3: CASSLGGSSYEQFF
J: TRBJ2-1
D: TRBD2
V: TRBV5-1
size: NA

DNA: TGTGCCAGCTCACCACCCTCCCAGGGAAACAATGAGCAGTTCTTC
CDR3: CASSPPSQGNNEQFF
J: TRBJ2-1
D: NA
V: TRBV18
size: once

DNA: TGTGCCAGCAGTACTCTACTAGCGGGAGTCCAGAATGAGCAGTTCTTC
CDR3: CASSTLLAGVQNEQFF
J: TRBJ2-1
D: TRBD2
V: TRBV28
size: NA

DNA: TGTGCCAGCAGCGGACAAAACCCCGGGACAGGGTTCATCTTC
CDR3: CASSGQNPGTGFIF
J: TRBJ2-1
D: TRBD1
V: TRBV6-5
size: NA

DNA: TGTGCCAGCAGCTTGGAGGAGGGGGAGATCTCTGGAAACACCATATATTTT
CDR3: CASSLEEGEISGNTIYF
J: TRBJ1-3
D: NA
V: TRBV5-6
size: few

DNA: TGTGCCAGTAGTATTTCAGGGGAGACTGAAAAACTGTTTTTT
CDR3: CASSISGETEKLFF
J: TRBJ1-4
D: NA
V: TRBV19
size: once

DNA: TGTGCCAGTAGTATAATCCCCGGGACTAGCGCCAAAGAGACCCAGTACTTC
CDR3: CASSIIPGTSAKETQYF
J: TRBJ2-5
D: TRBD2
V: TRBV19
size: NA

DNA: TGTGCCTGGTCTGGAGCGTTCGGCAATCAGCCCCAGCATTTT
CDR3: CAWSGAFGNQPQHF
J: TRBJ1-5
D: NA
V: TRBV30
size: once